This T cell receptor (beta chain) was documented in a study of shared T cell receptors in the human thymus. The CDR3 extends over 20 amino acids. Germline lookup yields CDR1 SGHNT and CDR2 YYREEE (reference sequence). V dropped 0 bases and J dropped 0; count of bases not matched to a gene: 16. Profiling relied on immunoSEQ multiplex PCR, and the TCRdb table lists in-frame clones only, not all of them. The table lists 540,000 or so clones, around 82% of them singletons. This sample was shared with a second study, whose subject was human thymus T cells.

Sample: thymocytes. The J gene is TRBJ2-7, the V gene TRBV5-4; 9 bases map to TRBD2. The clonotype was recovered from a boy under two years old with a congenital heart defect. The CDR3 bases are TGTGCCAGCAGCTTGGGGAGAAGCGGGAGGAGGTTCCCAGGCTCCTACGAGCAGTACTTC. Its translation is CASSLGRSGRRFPGSYEQYF.